A selection of T cell receptor beta chains follows, all from one sample in a study of response to subunit inactivated influenza vaccine. TCRdb itself ran the RT-PCR reads through MiXCR, one entry per CDR3 protein. Of around 480,000 distinct CDR3 sequences in the sample, over 9.5% were seen once. The sequences come from PBMCs from blood, collected 45 days after vaccination. These receptors came from a man aged 50 to 60 who received an inactivated influenza vaccine. Both conserved end residues are part of each CDR3. D genes are given only for firm matches. For some rows the clone size is stated as once, few or many, or as a class when expanded; others skip it.

D: -
V: TRBV7-2
J: TRBJ2-3
size: few
DNA: TGTGCCAGCAGCTTGGCTGAGTTTTTAGGAGATACGCAGTATTTT
CDR3: CASSLAEFLGDTQYF

D: -
V: TRBV7-2
J: TRBJ1-6
size: -
DNA: TGTGCCAGCAGCTTGGCCGCGGGCTATTCACCCCTCCACTTT
CDR3: CASSLAAGYSPLHF

D: -
V: TRBV27
J: TRBJ2-7
size: many
DNA: TGTGCCAGCAGTTCAGCGTCCTACGAGCAGTACTTC
CDR3: CASSSASYEQYF

D: TRBD1
V: TRBV12-3/TRBV12-4
J: TRBJ1-5
size: -
DNA: TGTGCCAGCAGTGAGGGACAGAGCAATCAGCCCCAGCATTTT
CDR3: CASSEGQSNQPQHF

D: TRBD2
V: TRBV20-1
J: TRBJ2-3
size: -
DNA: TGCAGTGCTAGAGATTTGACTAGCGGAGCTAGCACAGATACGCAGTATTTT
CDR3: CSARDLTSGASTDTQYF

D: TRBD1
V: TRBV7-6
J: TRBJ2-7
size: -
DNA: TGTGCCAGCAGCTCAAACAGGGGGCGCAGACCCTACGAGCAGTACTTC
CDR3: CASSSNRGRRPYEQYF

D: -
V: TRBV7-2
J: TRBJ2-2
size: few
DNA: TGTGCCAGCAGCTTAGTGGGGGCGGCCGGGGAGCTGTTTTTT
CDR3: CASSLVGAAGELFF

D: -
V: TRBV24-1
J: TRBJ1-2
size: few
DNA: TGTGCCACCAGTGATTACAGGGCTAACTATGGCTACACCTTC
CDR3: CATSDYRANYGYTF

D: TRBD1
V: TRBV10-3
J: TRBJ2-7
size: many
DNA: TGTGCCATCAGTTCGTTACAGGGGATGAACGAGCAGTACTTC
CDR3: CAISSLQGMNEQYF

D: -
V: TRBV2
J: TRBJ1-6
size: -
DNA: TGTGCCAGCATGACCTTAGGCAGTTATAATTCACCCCTCCACTTT
CDR3: CASMTLGSYNSPLHF

D: -
V: TRBV9
J: TRBJ2-7
size: -
DNA: TGTGCCAGCAGTGCGGGAATTGGGGCGTACGAGCAGTACTTC
CDR3: CASSAGIGAYEQYF

D: TRBD1
V: TRBV10-3
J: TRBJ2-1
size: few
DNA: TGTGCCATCAATCAGGGGGCCCGTGAGCAGTTCTTC
CDR3: CAINQGAREQFF

D: TRBD1
V: TRBV7-2
J: TRBJ1-5
size: many
DNA: TGTGCCAGCAGCCAGGGGACAGCTCAGCCCCAGCATTTT
CDR3: CASSQGTAQPQHF

D: -
V: TRBV9
J: TRBJ2-5
size: many
DNA: TGTGCCAGCAGCGTAAGTGTGGATACCCGGGAGACCCAGTACTTC
CDR3: CASSVSVDTRETQYF

D: TRBD2
V: TRBV12-3/TRBV12-4
J: TRBJ2-7
size: few
DNA: TGTGCCAGCAGGTCTAGCGGGTTCTACGAGCAGTACTTC
CDR3: CASRSSGFYEQYF

D: TRBD2
V: TRBV10-3
J: TRBJ2-1
size: -
DNA: TGTGCCATCAGGGGGGGACTAGCGGGAGAAACTATGTACAATGAGCAGTTCTTC
CDR3: CAIRGGLAGETMYNEQFF

D: TRBD2
V: TRBV6-1
J: TRBJ2-7
size: -
DNA: TGTGCCAGCAGCCCTAGCGGGGGGTTCTCCTACGAGCAGTACTTC
CDR3: CASSPSGGFSYEQYF

D: TRBD2
V: TRBV6-2/TRBV6-3
J: TRBJ2-7
size: -
DNA: TGTGCCAGCGGACTAGCGGGACTTTCCTACGAGCAGTACTTC
CDR3: CASGLAGLSYEQYF

D: TRBD1
V: TRBV20-1
J: TRBJ2-3
size: many
DNA: TGCAGTGCTAGGTCTCGAGACAGGGGGCTTAGGGTAGATACGCAGTATTTT
CDR3: CSARSRDRGLRVDTQYF

D: -
V: TRBV20-1
J: TRBJ2-3
size: -
DNA: TGCAGTGCTATGGGGGTCCGTCGCACAGATACGCAGTATTTT
CDR3: CSAMGVRRTDTQYF

D: TRBD1
V: TRBV20-1
J: TRBJ2-7
size: -
DNA: TGCAGTGCTAGAGTTACGGACAGGGGATGGGTCGAGCAGTACTTC
CDR3: CSARVTDRGWVEQYF

D: -
V: TRBV7-6
J: TRBJ2-1
size: -
DNA: TGTGCCAGCGGCCCCCATTACCGCGATGAGCAGTTCTTC
CDR3: CASGPHYRDEQFF

D: -
V: TRBV21-1
J: TRBJ2-3
size: few
DNA: TGTGCCAGCAGCAAATTGGGGACTAGCGGGTATAGCACAGATACGCAGTATTTT
CDR3: CASSKLGTSGYSTDTQYF

D: -
V: TRBV9
J: TRBJ2-1
size: -
DNA: TGTGCCAGCAGCGTAGTGGGCGATGAGCAGTTCTTC
CDR3: CASSVVGDEQFF

D: TRBD1
V: TRBV11-2
J: TRBJ2-4
size: -
DNA: TGTGCCAGCAGCCCGGGGACAGGGAGAAACATTCAGTACTTC
CDR3: CASSPGTGRNIQYF

D: -
V: TRBV5-6
J: TRBJ2-7
size: -
DNA: TGTGCCAGCAGATTGACCGGGGCCGACGGGCAGTACTTC
CDR3: CASRLTGADGQYF

D: -
V: TRBV9
J: TRBJ2-7
size: few
DNA: TGTGCCAGCTCAAGGACGGCCATCCCCAATTACGAGCAGTACTTC
CDR3: CASSRTAIPNYEQYF

D: -
V: TRBV5-5
J: TRBJ2-2
size: few
DNA: TGTGCCAGCAGAAGGACCGGGACCGTAAACACCGGGGAGCTGTTTTTT
CDR3: CASRRTGTVNTGELFF

D: TRBD2
V: TRBV5-6
J: TRBJ2-7
size: few
DNA: TGTGCCAGCAGCTTGAGTAGCGGGAATTGGATAGGCTCCTACGAGCAGTACTTC
CDR3: CASSLSSGNWIGSYEQYF

D: TRBD2
V: TRBV11-2
J: TRBJ2-1
size: few
DNA: TGTGCCAGCAGCTTAGGGACTAGCGGGAGCCATGAGCAGTTCTTC
CDR3: CASSLGTSGSHEQFF

D: -
V: TRBV5-1
J: TRBJ2-5
size: few
DNA: TGCGCCAGCAGCTTCGAGTGGGGCCAAGAGACCCAGTACTTC
CDR3: CASSFEWGQETQYF